The rows below give T cell receptor beta chains drawn from one sample of a study of regulatory dendritic cells for organ transplantation. These TCRs' antigens remain unknown. Some clones are missing from TCRdb's copy, which holds only in-frame ones; the method was immunoSEQ multiplex PCR. There are about 12,000 clones in the sample; roughly nine tenths occur only once, and 0.22% lies in the top ten. Sequenced input: naive CD8+ T cells from blood cultured with regulatory dendritic cells. The receptors originated from a human donor in good health. The conserved cysteine and the conserved F or W are not part of the CDR3 here.

TRBV30,TRBJ2-1,AWMLTAYNEQF
TRBV30,TRBJ1-5,AWSLPGTGVYSNQPQH
TRBV4-3,TRBJ2-3,ASSQDIAGGADTQY
TRBV9,TRBJ1-3,ASSVSGVSGNTIY
TRBV7-8,TRBJ2-1,ASSPARRLAGKHEQF
TRBV30,TRBJ1-2,AWSVGDNYGYT
TRBV6-5,TRBJ2-2,ASSYSGQGGTGELF
TRBV28,TRBJ2-1,ASSIGLAGIYEQF
TRBV25-1,TRBJ2-3,ASSEGFGILVADTQY
TRBV11-1,TRBJ2-7,ATSPVRGRTGEQY
TRBV30,TRBJ1-2,ACRDSYGYT
TRBV28,TRBJ2-1,ASSLSLAAYNEQF
TRBV5-4,TRBJ2-1,ASRRPGWRASDEQF
TRBV4-1,TRBJ1-1,ASRHIQSHTEAF
TRBV7-9,TRBJ2-2,ASSFTYRGTGELF
TRBV28,TRBJ1-5,ASSFMGTLGNQPQH
TRBV6-6,TRBJ1-1,ASSYSAAGFEAF
TRBV9,TRBJ2-2,ASSVGGERLTGELF
TRBV13,TRBJ1-4,ASSRGFANEKLF
TRBV7-6,TRBJ2-7,ASSLADAYEQY
TRBV7-2,TRBJ2-7,ASSLYYEQY
TRBV9,TRBJ2-3,ASSVDMTGEVH
TRBV9,TRBJ2-7,ASSGQTTGYEQY
TRBV7-9,TRBJ1-2,ASSLGPGYT
TRBV27,TRBJ1-6,ASTSADYNSPLH
TRBV9,TRBJ1-1,ASSPPQGDGEAF
TRBV4-2,TRBJ1-6,ASSHGTLESPLH
TRBV4-2,TRBJ2-1,ASSQDGVTSSYNEQF
TRBV5-5,TRBJ2-7,ASSFVTAEYEQY
TRBV19,TRBJ1-1,ASTNREWYTEAF
TRBV14,TRBJ1-1,ASSHLDPFPEAF
TRBV5-6,TRBJ2-7,ASSLARDYEQY
TRBV29-1,TRBJ2-7,SVEDLGYEQY
TRBV9,TRBJ2-7,ASSPRDRVIYEQY
TRBV9,TRBJ1-1,ASILKAQGSNTEAF
TRBV9,TRBJ1-3,ASSAQFRATGNTIY
TRBV11-2,TRBJ2-7,ASSSLGGYLTYEQY
TRBV27,TRBJ1-1,ASTSRSTNTEAF
TRBV27,TRBJ1-2,ASSFSGHSGYT
TRBV7-6,TRBJ1-2,ASSPGRDYGYT
TRBV30,TRBJ2-3,AWSRDSDTDTQY
TRBV28,TRBJ2-7,ASSLGQAGYEQY